This TCR beta chain stems from a study of blood T cell repertoires in COVID-19. As for the study in general: Italy, Spain and the United States were the sources of the convalescent and acute COVID-19 samples. PBMCs, B-cell-depleted T cells, or T cells were the source of the cDNA or gDNA that made up the material.

The authors' processing: Nucleated cell counts were estimated from reference gene primer amplification. Using immunoSEQ multiplex PCR, the repertoire was profiled, and TCRdb retains in-frame clones only, with some absent. The V and J calls and clone size were taken over from that table, and D and trimming were inferred from the DNA. The table records roughly 110,000 clones, roughly 84% of them present only once. CDR3 length: 16 amino acids. J lost 6 bases, V lost 2 bases, and 11 bases had no gene match. Germline values: CDR1 SGHTA, CDR2 FQGNSA. V gene TRBV7-2 combines with J gene TRBJ2-7; 9 nucleotides line up with TRBD2. The source is a human donor in a cohort sampled during active COVID-19. Sequencing was carried out using peripheral blood. The chain's CDR3 is CASSLSFAGGRREQYF. CDR3 coding DNA: TGTGCCAGCAGCTTATCGTTCGCGGGGGGGCGGCGCGAGCAGTACTTC.